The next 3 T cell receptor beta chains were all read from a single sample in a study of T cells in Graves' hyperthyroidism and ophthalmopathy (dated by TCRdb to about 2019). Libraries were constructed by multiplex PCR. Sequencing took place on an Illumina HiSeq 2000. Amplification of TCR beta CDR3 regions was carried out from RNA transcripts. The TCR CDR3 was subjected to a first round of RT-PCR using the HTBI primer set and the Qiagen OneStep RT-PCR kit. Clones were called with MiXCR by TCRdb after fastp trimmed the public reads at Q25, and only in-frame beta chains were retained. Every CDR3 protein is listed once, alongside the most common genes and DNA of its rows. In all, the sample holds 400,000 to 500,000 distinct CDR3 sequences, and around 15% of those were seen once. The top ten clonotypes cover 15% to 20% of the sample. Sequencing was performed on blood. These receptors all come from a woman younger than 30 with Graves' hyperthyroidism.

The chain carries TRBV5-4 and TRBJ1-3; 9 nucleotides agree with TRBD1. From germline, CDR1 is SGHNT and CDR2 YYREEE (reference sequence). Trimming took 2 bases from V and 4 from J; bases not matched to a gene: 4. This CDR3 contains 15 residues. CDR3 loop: CASSLQGAHGNTIYF. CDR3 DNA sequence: TGTGCCAGCAGCTTACAGGGGGCTCACGGAAACACCATATATTTT. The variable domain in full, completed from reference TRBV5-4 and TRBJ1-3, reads ETGVTQSPTHLIKTRGQQVTLRCSSQSGHNTVSWYQQALGQGPQFIFQYYREEENGRGNFPPRFSGLQFPNYSSELNVNALELDDSALYLCASSLQGAHGNTIYFGEGSWLTVV.

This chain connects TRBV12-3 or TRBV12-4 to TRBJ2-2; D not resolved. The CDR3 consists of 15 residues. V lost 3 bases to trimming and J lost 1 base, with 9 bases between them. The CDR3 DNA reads TGTGCCAGCAGTTTTAGGGCAGGGAACACCGGGGAGCTGTTTTTT. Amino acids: CASSFRAGNTGELFF.

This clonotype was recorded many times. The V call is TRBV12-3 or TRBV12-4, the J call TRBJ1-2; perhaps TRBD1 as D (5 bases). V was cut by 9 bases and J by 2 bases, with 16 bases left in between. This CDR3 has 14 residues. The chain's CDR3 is CASLEWGRNYGYTF. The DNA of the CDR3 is TGTGCCAGTCTCGAGTGGGGCAGGAACTATGGCTACACCTTC.